What follows are 25 T cell receptor beta chains derived from one specimen sequenced in a study of identical twins (dated by TCRdb to the mid-2010s). The method was 5' RACE. Instrument used: Illumina HiSeq 2000. Clones were called with MiXCR by TCRdb after fastp trimmed the public reads at Q25, and only in-frame beta chains were retained. All rows with the same CDR3 protein become a single entry with the most common DNA and genes. For this sample there are approximately 890,000 distinct CDR3 sequences; about 12% appear just once. The leading ten clones occupy 1.5% to 2% of the sample. The data were also submitted as part of a second study, on yellow fever vaccine responses in identical twins.

Sequenced input: PBMCs. These receptors originate from a woman between 18 and 29 years old in good health.

This clonotype was picked up a small number of times. The chain couples TRBV3-1 to TRBJ2-1; TRBD2 agrees at 7 bases. The CDR3 consists of 15 residues. V shed 1 base and J 4 bases; nucleotides not matched to a gene: 4. Germline CDR1 LGHDT, CDR2 YNNKEL (reference sequence). CDR3 sequence reads: CASSQALAEYNEQFF. The CDR3 DNA follows: TGTGCCAGCAGCCAAGCCCTAGCGGAATACAATGAGCAGTTCTTC.

This clonotype has just a few counts. The chain combines TRBV4-1 with TRBJ1-2, with D uncertain. Germline CDR1 MGHRA, CDR2 YSYEKL. Between the trimmed V and J ends, which lost 3 bases and 6 bases, there was a span of 11 bases. The CDR3 consists of 13 residues. CDR3 in amino acids: CASSQNVENGYTF. In nucleotides, the CDR3 is TGCGCCAGCAGCCAGAATGTGGAGAATGGCTACACCTTC.

Only a few counts were recorded for this clonotype. This rearrangement joins TRBV25-1 to TRBJ2-3; tentative D call: TRBD1 (7 bases). The CDR3 sequence is 16 residues long. V dropped 5 bases and J dropped 1 base, with 16 bases sitting between them. Per the germline V gene, CDR1 is MGHDK and CDR2 is SYGVNS. The CDR3 DNA is TGTGCCAGCAGTTTGGCAGGGGGGCTTGGCACAGATACGCAGTATTTT. Translated: CASSLAGGLGTDTQYF.

This clonotype has more than one count but fewer than ten. J is TRBJ2-1 and V is TRBV7-3, with a tentative D call TRBD2 (6 bases). The length of the CDR3 is 13 residues. V gave up 2 bases and J gave up 8 bases, with 10 bases separating them. Germline-derived CDR1 and CDR2 are SGHTA and FQGTGA. The CDR3 nucleotides are TGTGCCAGCAGCTTAGGGACTGAATATGAGCAGTTCTTC. Translating gives CASSLGTEYEQFF.

This sequence joins TRBV15 and TRBJ2-5, with 7 bases lining up with TRBD2. The V and J ends lost 5 bases and 2 bases, in that order; junction bases with no gene match: 5. The CDR3 consists of 14 residues. Germline V gene data show CDR1 as LNHNV and CDR2 as YYDKDF (reference sequence). CDR3 in DNA: TGTGCCACCAGCGCAGGACTAGTACAAGAGACCCAGTACTTC. It translates to CATSAGLVQETQYF.

The chain joins TRBV28 to TRBJ2-7; 12 positions agree with TRBD2. CDR3 length: 15 amino acids. Germline V CDR1 and CDR2: MDHEN, SYDVKM. Trimming removed 3 bases from V and 6 bases from J; junction bases left unmatched: 6. The CDR3 here is CASSLGLAGLGEQYF. CDR3 bases: TGTGCCAGCAGTTTGGGACTAGCGGGTTTAGGCGAGCAGTACTTC.

Many counts were recorded for this clonotype. V gene TRBV6-1 combines with J gene TRBJ1-5, with D possibly matching TRBD1 (5 bases). Germline V lookup: CDR1 MNHNS, CDR2 SASEGT. V lost 2 bases to trimming and J lost 3 bases, with 14 bases between them. CDR3 length equals 16 residues. CDR3 DNA sequence: TGTGCCAGCAGTGAATCGATGGGCAGGGCCAATCAGCCCCAGCATTTT. It is translated as CASSESMGRANQPQHF.

At least ten counts were recorded for this clonotype. The chain has TRBV7-3 and TRBJ2-7, with D possibly being TRBD1 or TRBD2 (5 bases each). CDR1 and CDR2 (germline): SGHTA, FQGTGA. V lost 1 base and J lost 2, with 15 bases in between. CDR3 size: 16 residues. The CDR3 is CASSLNGGEAPYEQYF. The CDR3, as DNA: TGTGCCAGCAGCTTAAATGGGGGAGAGGCCCCCTACGAGCAGTACTTC.

The V call is TRBV18, the J call TRBJ2-6; tentative D call: TRBD1 (7 bases). Germline V CDR1 and CDR2: KGHSH, LQKENI. The CDR3 totals 18 residues. Trimming pared 3 bases from V and 4 bases from J, leaving 19 bases between. The CDR3 here is CASSPPGGLSTGANVLTF. For the CDR3, the DNA is TGTGCCAGCTCACCGCCAGGGGGACTCTCTACGGGGGCCAACGTCCTGACTTTC.

The rearrangement joins TRBV27 to TRBJ2-7; 12 positions agree with TRBD1. The CDR3 runs 15 residues. With V trimmed by 7 bases and J by 6 bases, 10 bases remained unmatched. Germline lookup yields CDR1 MNHEY and CDR2 SMNVEV (reference sequence). The CDR3 DNA sequence: TGTGCCAGCACGTCGCCGGGACAGGGGGCTCTCGAGCAGTACTTC. Amino acids: CASTSPGQGALEQYF.

This clonotype was seen only a few times. The genes are TRBV20-1 and TRBJ2-1, with TRBD2 matching 16 bases. V shed 3 bases, J shed 6 bases, and the junction held 2 bases outside the gene matches. The CDR3 length is 15 residues. Germline CDR1 is DFQATT and CDR2 is SNEGSKA (reference sequence). CDR3 nucleotides: TGCAGTGCTAGGGGGACTAGCGGGAGGGTCAATGAGCAGTTCTTC. This gives the protein CSARGTSGRVNEQFF.

V gene TRBV20-1 combines with J gene TRBJ2-7, with unresolved D. Germline assignment: CDR1 DFQATT and CDR2 SNEGSKA (reference sequence). The CDR3 contains 13 residues. The V end lost 0 bases, the J end lost 4 bases, and 10 bases lay between the germline ends. This chain's CDR3 is CSARDRSQYEQYF. The CDR3 DNA reads TGCAGTGCTAGAGATAGAAGCCAGTACGAGCAGTACTTC.

This clonotype was seen at least ten times. V is TRBV5-1 and J is TRBJ2-1; TRBD2 agrees at 14 bases. Germline CDR1 SGHRS, CDR2 YFSETQ. The junction had 17 bases not matched to a gene; V was cut back by 4 bases and J by 8 bases. This CDR3 region has 19 residues. CDR3 residues: CASSVSKGGTSGSHYEQFF. The CDR3 DNA sequence: TGCGCCAGCAGCGTATCCAAGGGGGGGACTAGCGGGAGTCACTATGAGCAGTTCTTC. The full variable domain, completed using reference TRBV5-1 and TRBJ2-1, is KAGVTQTPRYLIKTRGQQVTLSCSPISGHRSVSWYQQTPGQGLQFLFEYFSETQRNKGNFPGRFSGRQFSNSRSEMNVSTLELGDSALYLCASSVSKGGTSGSHYEQFFGPGTRLTVL.

V usage is TRBV7-3 and J usage is TRBJ2-1; no clear D. The V end lost 5 bases, the J end lost 13 bases, and 15 bases lay between the germline ends. The germline gives CDR1 SGHTA, CDR2 FQGTGA. CDR3 length: 12 amino acids. CDR3 amino acids: CASSPGDKAQFF. CDR3 in DNA: TGTGCCAGCAGCCCCGGAGATAAGGCCCAGTTCTTC.

The gene calls are TRBV10-3 and TRBJ1-1, with TRBD1 identical over 7 bases. V shed 3 bases, J shed 7 bases, and the junction held 8 bases outside the gene matches. This CDR3 region has 14 residues. Germline V lookup: CDR1 ENHRY, CDR2 SYGVKD. The CDR3 here is CAISDLRGLNEAFF. CDR3 sequence (DNA): TGTGCCATCAGTGACTTAAGGGGGCTGAATGAAGCTTTCTTT.

The J gene is TRBJ1-6, the V gene TRBV9; TRBD1 matches at 8 bases. This CDR3 has 15 amino acids. Trimming cost V 4 bases and J 4 bases; bases outside gene matches: 4. Germline V gene sequence: CDR1 SGDLS, CDR2 YYNGEE. CDR3 nucleotides: TGTGCCAGCAGCACCCGGGACAGGTATAATTCACCCCTCCACTTT. This encodes CASSTRDRYNSPLHF.

This clonotype was seen only a few times. The chain links TRBV12-3 or TRBV12-4 to TRBJ2-5, with TRBD1 matching 9 bases. The CDR3 has 13 amino acids. J was trimmed by 9 bases and V by 7 bases; bases with no gene match: 9. The CDR3, as DNA: TGTGCCAGCACCACCCCAGGGACAGGGCCCCAGTACTTC. It yields the protein CASTTPGTGPQYF.

The chain has TRBV19 and TRBJ2-3, with 9 bases lining up with TRBD2. Germline loops: CDR1 LNHDA, CDR2 SQIVND (reference sequence). V was clipped by 3 bases and J by 4 bases; unmatched bases: 14. The CDR3 runs 18 residues. The CDR3 DNA follows: TGTGCCAGTAGTATCTCAGCTGGCGGGAGGGCCGTGTCAGATACGCAGTATTTT. As protein: CASSISAGGRAVSDTQYF.

This clonotype came up a few times. CDR3 amino acids: CASSVDPGNQPQHF. For the CDR3, the DNA is TGTGCCAGCAGCGTAGACCCGGGGAATCAGCCCCAGCATTTT. The chain carries TRBV9 and TRBJ1-5; D gene uncertain. V lost 0 bases and J 4 bases, leaving 8 bases between the germline ends. Per germline, CDR1 SGDLS and CDR2 YYNGEE. The CDR3 runs to 14 residues.

The chain joins TRBV27 to TRBJ2-7; 9 nucleotides match TRBD1. With V trimmed by 8 bases and J by 4 bases, 12 bases remained unmatched. This CDR3 has 15 residues. CDR1 MNHEY and CDR2 SMNVEV come from the germline V gene (reference sequence). The CDR3 here is CASRLIPGQGYEQYF. Here the CDR3 DNA reads TGTGCCAGCCGACTTATTCCGGGACAGGGTTACGAGCAGTACTTC.

This clonotype was detected ten times or more. The rearrangement links TRBV27 to TRBJ2-3, with 10 positions matching TRBD2. V was clipped by 5 bases and J by 2 bases; unmatched bases: 4. From germline, CDR1 is MNHEY and CDR2 SMNVEV (reference sequence). The CDR3 extends over 15 amino acids. The CDR3 DNA is TGTGCCAGCAGTCCCGGACTAGCGGACACAGATACGCAGTATTTT. It codes for CASSPGLADTDTQYF.

The genes are TRBV20-1 and TRBJ2-1; D unclear. V lost 6 bases to trimming and J lost 0 bases, with 15 bases between them. The length of the CDR3 is 15 residues. Germline CDR1 and CDR2: DFQATT and SNEGSKA (reference sequence). CDR3 DNA: TGCAGTGCCCCAGACCTGGATAGCTCCTACAATGAGCAGTTCTTC. It encodes CSAPDLDSSYNEQFF.

The chain joins TRBV2 to TRBJ2-1; TRBD1 matches 7 bases. The CDR3 contains 15 residues. Trimming removed 5 bases from V and 7 bases from J; junction bases left unmatched: 11. Looked up from germline, CDR1 is SNHLY and CDR2 is FYNNEI. CDR3 nucleotide sequence: TGTGCCAGCAGTCCAGATGGCAGGGACAGAAATGAGCAGTTCTTC. Translated: CASSPDGRDRNEQFF. The full variable domain, with the rest looked up from reference TRBV2 and TRBJ2-1, is EPEVTQTPSHQVTQMGQEVILRCVPISNHLYFYWYRQILGQKVEFLVSFYNNEISEKSEIFDDQFSVERPDGSNFTLKIRSTKLEDSAMYFCASSPDGRDRNEQFFGPGTRLTVL.

A few counts support this clonotype. The CDR3 loop reads CSAETSGSLREQYF. The CDR3 DNA reads TGCAGTGCTGAGACTAGCGGGAGCCTGCGCGAGCAGTACTTC. This sequence joins TRBV20-1 and TRBJ2-7, with TRBD2 matching over 12 bases. Germline CDR1 DFQATT, CDR2 SNEGSKA (reference sequence). V lost 5 bases, J lost 6 bases, and 8 bases stayed unmatched. This CDR3 has 14 residues.

The chain is built from TRBV7-3 and TRBJ2-1; 9 bases agree with TRBD1. The CDR3 is 16 residues long. Germline CDR1 and CDR2: SGHTA and FQGTGA. V shed 11 bases, J shed 8 bases, and the junction held 19 bases outside the gene matches. The CDR3 region has the DNA TGTGCCTGCACGGGGTACCGGACAGGGGCTCTCCATGAGCAGTTCTTC. Encoded protein: CACTGYRTGALHEQFF.